The 24 T cell receptor beta chains below were found in one sample sequenced in a study of T cell responses to AZD1222 COVID-19 vaccine. Here immunoSEQ multiplex PCR was the method, and the copy in TCRdb shows in-frame clones only, minus some. The data show over 150,000 clones, roughly nine tenths seen once. Material: peripheral blood, obtained on day 0 of MenACWY control vaccination. The source is an adult in good health.

J is TRBJ1-3 and V is TRBV3-1 (or the pseudogene TRBV3-2); a weak D match, TRBD1 (6 bases). The CDR3 contains 15 residues. V was clipped by 5 bases and J by 0 bases, with 11 bases between them. The germline V gene has CDR1 LGHDT and CDR2 YNNKEL (reference sequence). CDR3 residues: CASSSRDTSGNTIYF. The CDR3 bases are TGTGCCAGCAGCTCCCGGGACACCTCTGGAAACACCATATATTTT.

The V gene is TRBV18, the J gene TRBJ2-7; 7 nucleotides align to TRBD1. This CDR3 has 13 residues. CDR1 and CDR2 (germline): KGHSH, LQKENI. Trimming took 3 bases from V and 2 from J; bases not matched to a gene: 1. DNA for the CDR3: TGTGCCAGCTCACCGGGACAGACCTACGAGCAGTACGTC. It specifies CASSPGQTYEQYV.

The rearrangement links TRBV4-2 to TRBJ2-1; 8 nucleotides align to TRBD2. The V and J ends lost 1 base and 1 base, in that order; junction bases with no gene match: 3. This CDR3 contains 16 residues. Germline lookup yields CDR1 LGHNA and CDR2 YNFKEQ. In DNA, the CDR3 is TGTGCCAGCAGCCAAGTCGTAGCGGGGTCCTACAATGAGCAGTTCTTC. This sequence encodes CASSQVVAGSYNEQFF.

V and J are TRBV9 and TRBJ2-1; the D call may be TRBD1 or TRBD2 (5 bases each). Germline lookup yields CDR1 SGDLS and CDR2 YYNGEE. CDR3 length equals 15 residues. Trimming removed 2 bases at V and 2 bases at J, with 11 bases between. The CDR3 sequence: CASSVGTATYNEQFF. The CDR3 DNA reads TGTGCCAGCAGCGTGGGGACCGCTACCTACAATGAGCAGTTCTTC.

The rearrangement links TRBV13 to TRBJ1-1; tentative D call: TRBD1 (5 bases). Germline assignment: CDR1 PRHDT and CDR2 FYEKMQ (reference sequence). V gave up 10 bases and J gave up 5 bases, with 23 bases separating them. The CDR3 extends over 15 amino acids. The CDR3 is CATAGGTFGGTEAFF. The CDR3 nucleotides are TGTGCCACCGCGGGTGGGACCTTCGGGGGAACTGAAGCTTTCTTT.

The rearrangement links TRBV11-3 to TRBJ2-7; the D gene is possibly TRBD2 (7 bases). V was pared by 5 bases and J by 2 bases, with 10 bases between. This CDR3 contains 13 residues. CDR1 SGHNT and CDR2 YENEEA come from the germline V gene. DNA of the CDR3: TGTGCCAGCAGCCTCGGGGGGCCCTACGAGCAGTACTTC. It yields the protein CASSLGGPYEQYF.

V gene TRBV12-3 or TRBV12-4 combines with J gene TRBJ1-1, with a tentative D call TRBD1 (5 bases). Trimming pared 2 bases from V and 11 bases from J, leaving 15 bases between. This CDR3 has 13 amino acids. This CDR3 is CASSLQAGTGAFF. The CDR3 DNA reads as TGTGCCAGCAGTTTACAGGCCGGGACCGGGGCTTTCTTT.

On this clone itself: At one of its ends the junction is not consistent with the germline gene, which may arise from a read error. The chain has TRBV7-8 and TRBJ2-5, with 10 bases that match TRBD2. The CDR3 runs to 15 residues. CDR1 is SGHVS and CDR2 is FQNEAQ in the germline V gene. CDR3 protein: CASSPRRPSGGAPNF. In DNA, the CDR3 is TGTGCCAGCAGCCCACGGAGACCCAGCGGGGGGGCCCCTAACTTC.

This clone has more than one count but fewer than ten. V gene TRBV20-1 combines with J gene TRBJ2-7, with D maybe TRBD1 (5 bases). CDR1 is DFQATT and CDR2 is SNEGSKA in the germline V gene (reference sequence). The CDR3 length is 11 residues. Trimming took off 6 bases at V and 3 bases at J, with 9 bases between the two ends. The CDR3 bases are TGCAGTGCCAAGACAGACTACGAGCAGTACTTC. It codes for CSAKTDYEQYF.

J is TRBJ2-7 and V is TRBV7-9, with D perhaps assigned TRBD1 or TRBD2 (5 bases each). The CDR3 is made up of 13 amino acids. V was trimmed by 0 bases and J by 3 bases, leaving 6 bases between them. Germline V gene sequence: CDR1 SEHNR, CDR2 FQNEAQ (reference sequence). The CDR3 DNA reads as TGTGCCAGCAGCTTAGCGGGGGACTACGAGCAGTACTTC. It specifies CASSLAGDYEQYF.

The chain joins TRBV7-9 to TRBJ1-6; D ambiguous. V was pared by 8 bases and J by 4 bases, with 9 bases between. CDR1 and CDR2 from the germline V gene are SEHNR and FQNEAQ (reference sequence). This CDR3 is built from 13 residues. The CDR3 DNA sequence: TGTGCCAGCGAAACGGGTTATAATTCACCCCTCCACTTT. The encoded protein is CASETGYNSPLHF.

V usage is TRBV2 and J usage is TRBJ1-2; D gene uncertain. CDR3 length: 13 residues. Germline V gene data show CDR1 as SNHLY and CDR2 as FYNNEI. V was cut by 0 bases and J by 8 bases, with 10 bases left in between. The CDR3, as DNA: TGTGCCAGCAGTGAAGCTTTCAGTCAGGGCTACACCTTC. Protein sequence: CASSEAFSQGYTF.

V gene TRBV28 combines with J gene TRBJ1-2; TRBD1 matches at 7 bases. Germline values: CDR1 MDHEN, CDR2 SYDVKM. V gave up 6 bases and J gave up 1 base; unmatched junction bases: 2. CDR3 length equals 13 residues. As DNA, the CDR3 is TGTGCCAGCAGAGACAGGGTTAACTATGGCTACACCTTC. Protein sequence: CASRDRVNYGYTF.

This chain joins TRBV7-9 and TRBJ1-1, with D possibly TRBD1 on 5 matching bases. CDR1 and CDR2 (germline): SEHNR, FQNEAQ (reference sequence). CDR3 length: 13 amino acids. The V end lost 5 bases, the J end lost 1 base, and 8 bases lay between the germline ends. CDR3 in amino acids: CASSRQGNTEAFF. The CDR3 nucleotides read TGTGCCAGCAGCCGTCAGGGGAACACTGAAGCTTTCTTT.

The chain joins TRBV4-3 to TRBJ2-5; no reliable D call. The CDR3 sequence is 14 residues long. V lost 0 bases and J lost 2, with 7 bases in between. In germline, CDR1 is LGHNA, CDR2 YSLEER. This CDR3 is CASSQDPRQETQYF. The CDR3 bases are TGCGCCAGCAGCCAAGATCCACGGCAAGAGACCCAGTACTTC.

The chain combines TRBV5-4 with TRBJ2-3, with 8 bases that match TRBD2. The CDR3 is 16 amino acids. The ends lost 1 base at V and 5 bases at J; junction bases unmatched: 9. Per the germline V gene, CDR1 is SGHNT and CDR2 is YYREEE (reference sequence). The CDR3 DNA follows: TGTGCCAGCAGCTTGCGGGCGGGGGGAATCGGAGATACGCAGTATTTT. Translating gives CASSLRAGGIGDTQYF.

The CDR3 DNA is TGTGCCAGCGGCGGGCCCTACACTGAAGCTTTCTTT. This sequence encodes CASGGPYTEAFF. V and J are TRBV19 and TRBJ1-1; D is unresolved. The V and J ends lost 9 bases and 3 bases respectively, with 11 bases between them. The CDR3 runs 12 residues. Germline CDR1 reads LNHDA; CDR2 reads SQIVND (reference sequence).

The rearrangement joins TRBV2 to TRBJ1-4; 7 bases line up with TRBD1. This CDR3 region has 16 residues. Losses at the gene ends were 5 bases for V and 8 bases for J; bases not matched to a gene: 14. CDR1 is SNHLY, CDR2 FYNNEI, per germline. DNA for the CDR3: TGTGCCAGCAGTTCTAGACCCGGGACAGAGCAGGAAAAACTGTTTTTT. Its protein product is CASSSRPGTEQEKLFF.

The rearrangement uses TRBV9 and TRBJ1-2; 8 bases map to TRBD1. The CDR3 contains 15 residues. V dropped 0 bases and J dropped 6; count of bases not matched to a gene: 7. Germline V gene data show CDR1 as SGDLS and CDR2 as YYNGEE. The CDR3 loop reads CASSVVAQGANGYTF. The CDR3 coding sequence is TGTGCCAGCAGCGTAGTGGCGCAGGGGGCAAATGGCTACACCTTC.

The chain combines TRBV19 with TRBJ1-1; D uncertain. The CDR3 is 18 amino acids. Germline loops: CDR1 LNHDA, CDR2 SQIVND (reference sequence). V was clipped by 3 bases and J by 1 base, with 21 bases between them. CDR3 in amino acids: CASSMGEGWEIANTEAFF. The DNA of the CDR3 is TGTGCCAGTAGTATGGGAGAGGGATGGGAAATTGCGAACACTGAAGCTTTCTTT.

The rearrangement uses TRBV7-9 and TRBJ1-6; D is ambiguous. CDR3 length equals 16 residues. CDR1 SEHNR and CDR2 FQNEAQ come from the germline V gene (reference sequence). V lost 5 bases, J lost 7 bases, and 18 bases lay in between. This CDR3 reads CASSPPGPAGNSPLHF. For the CDR3, the DNA is TGTGCCAGCAGCCCCCCAGGACCCGCTGGGAATTCACCCCTCCACTTT.

The rearrangement links TRBV7-8 to TRBJ1-3; 7 bases align to TRBD1. This CDR3 has 17 residues. In germline, CDR1 is SGHVS, CDR2 FQNEAQ. With 3 bases clipped from V and 0 bases from J, the junction kept 8 bases outside the gene matches. The CDR3 nucleotides read TGTGCCAGCAGCTTTTCCGGGACAGCCCGCTCTGGAAACACCATATATTTT. Its translation: CASSFSGTARSGNTIYF.

The chain is built from TRBV11-2 and TRBJ2-1, with TRBD2 matching 8 bases. With V trimmed by 5 bases and J by 6 bases, 9 bases remained unmatched. The CDR3 runs to 15 residues. Germline assignment: CDR1 SGHAT and CDR2 FQNNGV. CDR3 in amino acids: CASSSGRGGINEQFF. CDR3 bases: TGTGCCAGCAGCAGTGGACGGGGGGGCATCAATGAGCAGTTCTTC.

The chain recombines TRBV19 with TRBJ2-1; 8 nucleotides agree with TRBD2. CDR1 is LNHDA and CDR2 is SQIVND in the germline V gene (reference sequence). J gave up 5 bases and V 6 bases, and 6 bases lay outside the gene matches. This CDR3 contains 14 residues. The DNA for the CDR3 is TGTGCCAGTAGCAGAGCGGGAGCCCACAATGAGCAGTTCTTC. Its protein product is CASSRAGAHNEQFF.